These 19 T cell receptor beta chains came from one sample sequenced in a study of cytomegalovirus exposure and HLA in healthy donors. PCR amplification relied on 60 Vbeta primers (plus 13 Jbeta primers). Here immunoSEQ multiplex PCR was the method, and the copy in TCRdb shows in-frame clones only, minus some. The data contain about 110,000 clones, around 83% of them singletons. Specimen: PBMCs. All receptors come from a woman aged 60 to 75 in good health and CMV-seropositive.

This clone was observed once. V and J are TRBV5-1 and TRBJ2-3; 13 bases align to TRBD2. Germline V gene lookup returns CDR1 SGHRS and CDR2 YFSETQ. The junction had 10 bases not matched to a gene; V was cut back by 4 bases and J by 2 bases. The CDR3 runs to 18 residues. CDR3 DNA sequence: TGCGCCAGCAGCCCTTTGGGGACTAGCGGGGATTACACAGATACGCAGTATTTT. This sequence encodes CASSPLGTSGDYTDTQYF.

This clone was seen more than once but under ten times. CDR3 amino acids: CASRSFPRYSGNTIYF. The CDR3 DNA is TGTGCCAGCAGGTCCTTCCCGAGGTACTCTGGAAACACCATATATTTT. This chain uses TRBV28 with TRBJ1-3; D is undetermined. Germline values: CDR1 MDHEN, CDR2 SYDVKM. This CDR3 region has 16 residues. V was shortened by 6 bases and J by 0 bases, with 15 bases between the two germline ends.

The gene calls are TRBV21-1 and TRBJ1-2; the D call TRBD1 from the table was never checked on the DNA. TRBV21-1 is a pseudogene. The CDR3 has 18 amino acids. CDR3 DNA sequence: TGTGCCAGCAGCAAACGGCCGGACAGGGCTCTGAGGATAGGGGGCTACACCTTC. This sequence encodes CASSKRPDRALRIGGYTF.

This clone has just a few counts. The chain is built from TRBV27 and TRBJ2-3, with TRBD2 matching over 9 bases. Trimming cost V 5 bases and J 2 bases; bases outside gene matches: 8. The CDR3 consists of 16 residues. The V gene's germline CDR1 is MNHEY and CDR2 SMNVEV (reference sequence). The CDR3 region has the DNA TGTGCCAGCAGTCCCCTCACGGGACTAGCCACAGATACGCAGTATTTT. The encoded protein is CASSPLTGLATDTQYF.

V gene TRBV5-1 combines with J gene TRBJ2-7; D gene uncertain. Trimming shortened V by 2 bases and J by 0 bases, and 9 bases separated the two germline ends. Germline V gene data show CDR1 as SGHRS and CDR2 as YFSETQ. The CDR3 has 14 residues. CDR3 nucleotides: TGCGCCAGCAGCTTTAGGCACAGCTCCTACGAGCAGTACTTC. Its protein is CASSFRHSSYEQYF.

This clone was observed once. The genes are TRBV5-4 and TRBJ2-1, with D perhaps TRBD2 (5 bases). V shed 4 bases and J shed 0 bases, with 11 bases lying between them. The V gene's germline CDR1 is SGHNT and CDR2 YYREEE (reference sequence). CDR3 length: 15 residues. Written as DNA, the CDR3 is TGTGCCAGCAGCCATGGCGGAGGCTCCTACAATGAGCAGTTCTTC. It specifies CASSHGGGSYNEQFF.

The chain couples TRBV2 to TRBJ1-4; no clear D. V was cut by 10 bases and J by 7 bases, with 25 bases left in between. Germline assignment: CDR1 SNHLY and CDR2 FYNNEI. The CDR3 totals 16 residues. The CDR3 DNA reads as TGTGCCAACCTTGCCCGGAGTGTCGGGGTTGGTGAAAAACTGTTTTTT. Residues: CANLARSVGVGEKLFF. Variable domain in full (rest from reference TRBV2 and TRBJ1-4): EPEVTQTPSHQVTQMGQEVILRCVPISNHLYFYWYRQILGQKVEFLVSFYNNEISEKSEIFDDQFSVERPDGSNFTLKIRSTKLEDSAMYFCANLARSVGVGEKLFFGSGTQLSVL.

The genes are TRBV6-5 and TRBJ2-3; D not resolved. The V and J ends lost 5 bases and 3 bases respectively, with 6 bases between them. CDR1 is MNHEY, CDR2 SVGAGI, per germline. This CDR3 has 12 amino acids. As DNA, the CDR3 is TGTGCCAGCAGTCCCGGGACAGATACGCAGTATTTT. Residues: CASSPGTDTQYF.

This sequence joins TRBV7-2 and TRBJ1-2, with TRBD1 matching 8 bases. Germline V gives CDR1 SGHTA, CDR2 FQGNSA. V lost 3 bases and J lost 1; bases outside the gene matches: 10. This CDR3 comprises 17 residues. The CDR3 DNA sequence: TGTGCCAGCAGCTTCCGACAGGGGCGATACCTTAACTATGGCTACACCTTC. Its protein product is CASSFRQGRYLNYGYTF.

This clone has a handful of counts. The rearrangement links TRBV6-4 to TRBJ2-3, with 7 positions matching TRBD2. The CDR3 totals 14 residues. V dropped 3 bases and J dropped 4; count of bases not matched to a gene: 4. Looked up from germline, CDR1 is MRHNA and CDR2 is SNTAGT. The CDR3 here is CASSETGGADTQYF. Written as DNA, the CDR3 is TGTGCCAGCAGTGAGACGGGAGGAGCAGATACGCAGTATTTT.

The chain uses TRBV2 and TRBJ1-1; 7 bases map to TRBD1. Germline V gene data show CDR1 as SNHLY and CDR2 as FYNNEI. The CDR3 is made up of 12 amino acids. The junction had 1 base not matched to a gene; V was cut back by 9 bases and J by 0 bases. CDR3 sequence (DNA): TGTGCCAGGGGACAGATGAACACTGAAGCTTTCTTT. This translates into CARGQMNTEAFF.

This chain links TRBV4-1 with TRBJ1-1; D ambiguous. Per the germline V gene, CDR1 is MGHRA and CDR2 is YSYEKL. This CDR3 is 15 amino acids long. Trimming removed 6 bases at V and 0 bases at J, with 14 bases between. The CDR3 spells CASRGLPPVNTEAFF. The CDR3 DNA is TGCGCCAGCAGGGGCCTCCCACCCGTGAACACTGAAGCTTTCTTT.

The chain carries TRBV30 and TRBJ2-7, with 9 bases lining up with TRBD1. The ends lost 4 bases at V and 8 bases at J; junction bases unmatched: 12. Germline V gives CDR1 GTSNPN, CDR2 SVGIG (reference sequence). The CDR3 has 14 residues. CDR3 nucleotide sequence: TGTGCCTGGACTCGCGGACGGACAGGGGATAAGCAGTACTTC. As protein: CAWTRGRTGDKQYF.

V usage is TRBV5-5 and J usage is TRBJ1-2, with unresolved D. This CDR3 has 15 amino acids. V shed 4 bases and J shed 0 bases, with 13 bases lying between them. CDR1 is SGHKS and CDR2 is YYEKEE in the germline V gene (reference sequence). The CDR3 nucleotides read TGTGCCAGCAGCCCGGGGTGGGGTGCTAACTATGGCTACACCTTC. This encodes CASSPGWGANYGYTF.

This clone has more than one count but fewer than ten. The chain couples TRBV19 to TRBJ2-1; D uncertain. This CDR3 has 13 amino acids. CDR1 is LNHDA, CDR2 SQIVND, per germline (reference sequence). V lost 3 bases, J lost 6 bases, and 9 bases lay in between. This chain's CDR3 is CASSMGLVNEQFF. CDR3 in DNA: TGTGCCAGTAGTATGGGTCTAGTCAATGAGCAGTTCTTC.

The chain has TRBV6-6 and TRBJ2-5, with no clear D. Germline CDR1 reads MNHNY; CDR2 reads SVGAGI (reference sequence). Trimming pared 10 bases from V and 2 bases from J, leaving 5 bases between. The length of the CDR3 is 10 residues. CDR3 sequence reads: CAIYQETQYF. Written as DNA, the CDR3 is TGTGCCATCTATCAAGAGACCCAGTACTTC.

This clone was detected only once. This chain joins TRBV9 and TRBJ2-2; 12 bases line up with TRBD2. Trimming at V came to 0 bases and at J to 5 bases, leaving 2 bases not matched to a gene. The CDR3 is made up of 16 amino acids. The germline V gene encodes CDR1 SGDLS and CDR2 YYNGEE. CDR3 region: CASSVATSGSTGELFF. In DNA, the CDR3 is TGTGCCAGCAGCGTAGCGACTAGCGGGAGTACCGGGGAGCTGTTTTTT.

The chain carries TRBV11-2 and TRBJ2-1; 7 bases are shared with TRBD2. Germline V gives CDR1 SGHAT, CDR2 FQNNGV. After removal of 8 bases from V and 0 bases from J, the junction contained 4 bases not matched to a gene. The CDR3 is 14 amino acids. The CDR3 DNA is TGTGCCAGCTCAGCGGGAAGCTCCTACAATGAGCAGTTCTTC. This gives the protein CASSAGSSYNEQFF.

The chain carries TRBV6-1 and TRBJ2-1, with 10 nucleotides matching TRBD2. There are 15 residues in the CDR3. J gave up 2 bases and V 3 bases, and 1 base lay outside the gene matches. From germline, CDR1 is MNHNS and CDR2 SASEGT. CDR3 DNA: TGTGCCAGCAGTGATCTAGCGGGAGCCTACAATGAGCAGTTCTTC. It translates to CASSDLAGAYNEQFF.